This T cell receptor beta chain was recorded in a study of shared clonotypes between healthy human individuals. The V gene's germline CDR1 is LNHDA and CDR2 SQIVND (reference sequence). The CDR3 loop spans 14 amino acids. Trimming shortened V by 5 bases and J by 8 bases, and 16 bases separated the two germline ends. Details on this clone: What it binds is not known.

Overall study results and limits: The generation probabilities recorded for non-shared clonotypes fell below those of clonotypes shared by all four donors.

Repertoires were generated with immunoSEQ multiplex PCR, while TCRdb's copy carries only in-frame clones and drops some. The profile covers 190,000 or so clones, with about 68% appearing a single time and 8% to 13% taken by the ten largest. The clonotype originates from a man in his thirties or forties in good health. V usage is TRBV19 and J usage is TRBJ1-5; D unresolved. The specimen sequenced was memory CD4+ T cells sorted from blood. Subset of the sample: CD45RA-negative fraction. The chain's CDR3 is CASSEFSGLKPQHF. CDR3 DNA: TGTGCCAGTAGTGAGTTCAGTGGGCTGAAGCCCCAGCATTTT.